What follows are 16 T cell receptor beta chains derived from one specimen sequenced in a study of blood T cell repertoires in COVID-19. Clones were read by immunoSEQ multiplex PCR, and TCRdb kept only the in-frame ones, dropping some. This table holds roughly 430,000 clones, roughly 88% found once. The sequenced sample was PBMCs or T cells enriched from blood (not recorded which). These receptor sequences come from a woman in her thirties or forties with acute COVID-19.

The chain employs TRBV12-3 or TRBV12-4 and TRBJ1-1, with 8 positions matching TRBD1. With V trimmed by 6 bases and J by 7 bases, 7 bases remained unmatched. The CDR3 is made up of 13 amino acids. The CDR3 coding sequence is TGTGCCAGCAGCAGACAGGGGACTAATGAAGCTTTCTTT. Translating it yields CASSRQGTNEAFF.

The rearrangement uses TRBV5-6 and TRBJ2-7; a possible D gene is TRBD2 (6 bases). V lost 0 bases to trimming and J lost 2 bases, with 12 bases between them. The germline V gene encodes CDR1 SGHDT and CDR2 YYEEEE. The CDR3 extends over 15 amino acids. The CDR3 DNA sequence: TGTGCCAGCAGCTTGGGCGGGACGGATACCTACGAGCAGTACTTC. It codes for CASSLGGTDTYEQYF.

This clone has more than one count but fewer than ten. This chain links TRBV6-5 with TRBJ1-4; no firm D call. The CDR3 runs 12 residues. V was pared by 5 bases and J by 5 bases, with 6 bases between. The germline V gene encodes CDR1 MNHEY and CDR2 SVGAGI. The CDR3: CASSLMNEKLFF. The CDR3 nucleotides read TGTGCCAGCAGTCTTATGAATGAAAAACTGTTTTTT.

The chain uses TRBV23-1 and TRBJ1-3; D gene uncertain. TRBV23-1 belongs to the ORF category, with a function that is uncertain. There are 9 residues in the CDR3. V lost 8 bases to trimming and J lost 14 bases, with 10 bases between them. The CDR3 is CASPLGLYF. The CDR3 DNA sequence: TGCGCCAGCCCCCTAGGTTTATATTTT.

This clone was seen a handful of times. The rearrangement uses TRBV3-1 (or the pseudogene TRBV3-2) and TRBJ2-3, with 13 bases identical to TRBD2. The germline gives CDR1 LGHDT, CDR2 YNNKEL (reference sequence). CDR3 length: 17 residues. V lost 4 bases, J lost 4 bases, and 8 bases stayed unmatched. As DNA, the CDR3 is TGTGCCAGCAGCCCCCAACTAGCGGGGGGGCCACCAGATACGCAGTATTTT. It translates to CASSPQLAGGPPDTQYF.

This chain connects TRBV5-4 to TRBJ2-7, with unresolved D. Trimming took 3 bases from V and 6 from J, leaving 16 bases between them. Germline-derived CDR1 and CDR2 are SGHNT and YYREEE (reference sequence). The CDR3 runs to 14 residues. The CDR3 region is CASSSAIDRGEQYF. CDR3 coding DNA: TGTGCCAGCAGCTCCGCTATTGACCGAGGCGAGCAGTACTTC.

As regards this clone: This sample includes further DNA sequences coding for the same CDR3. CDR3 in amino acids: CASSRTATNEKLFF. For the CDR3, the DNA is TGTGCCAGTAGTAGGACAGCAACTAATGAAAAACTGTTTTTT. The genes are TRBV19 and TRBJ1-4, with D possibly TRBD1 on 6 matching bases. The germline V and J ends were trimmed by 4 bases and 0 bases, with 6 bases remaining between them. This CDR3 contains 14 residues. From germline, CDR1 is LNHDA and CDR2 SQIVND (reference sequence).

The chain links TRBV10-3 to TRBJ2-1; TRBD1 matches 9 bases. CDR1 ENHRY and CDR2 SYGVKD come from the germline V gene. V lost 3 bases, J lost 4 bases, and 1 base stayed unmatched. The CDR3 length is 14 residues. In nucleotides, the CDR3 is TGTGCCATCAGTGACGGGACAGGGTACAATGAGCAGTTCTTC. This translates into CAISDGTGYNEQFF.

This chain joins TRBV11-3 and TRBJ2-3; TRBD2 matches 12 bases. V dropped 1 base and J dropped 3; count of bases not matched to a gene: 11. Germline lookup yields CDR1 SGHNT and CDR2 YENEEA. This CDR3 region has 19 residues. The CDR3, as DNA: TGTGCCAGCAGCTTAGGGATCATGGCGACTAGCGGGGGTACAGATACGCAGTATTTT. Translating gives CASSLGIMATSGGTDTQYF.

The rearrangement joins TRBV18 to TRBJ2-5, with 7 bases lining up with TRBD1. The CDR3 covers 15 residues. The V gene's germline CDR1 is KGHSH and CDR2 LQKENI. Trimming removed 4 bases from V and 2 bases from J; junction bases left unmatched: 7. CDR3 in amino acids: CASSRSQGPQETQYF. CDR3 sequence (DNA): TGTGCCAGCTCACGATCACAGGGGCCGCAAGAGACCCAGTACTTC.

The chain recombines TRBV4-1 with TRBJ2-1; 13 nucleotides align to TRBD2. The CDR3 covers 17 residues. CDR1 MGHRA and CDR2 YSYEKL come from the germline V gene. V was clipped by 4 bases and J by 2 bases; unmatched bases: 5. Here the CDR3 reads CASSRGGLAGTYNEQFF. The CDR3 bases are TGCGCCAGCAGCCGGGGGGGACTAGCGGGGACCTACAATGAGCAGTTCTTC.

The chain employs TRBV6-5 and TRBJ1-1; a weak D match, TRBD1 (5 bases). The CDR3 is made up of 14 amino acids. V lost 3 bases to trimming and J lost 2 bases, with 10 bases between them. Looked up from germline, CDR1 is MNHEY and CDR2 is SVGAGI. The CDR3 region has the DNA TGTGCCAGCAGTTATCGTAGGACAAACACTGAAGCTTTCTTT. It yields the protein CASSYRRTNTEAFF.

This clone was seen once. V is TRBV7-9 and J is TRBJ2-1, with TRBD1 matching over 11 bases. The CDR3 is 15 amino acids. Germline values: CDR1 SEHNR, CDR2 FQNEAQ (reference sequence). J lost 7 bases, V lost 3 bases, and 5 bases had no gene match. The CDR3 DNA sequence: TGTGCCAGCAGCTTCGGACAGGGGGCGATTAATGAGCAGTTCTTC. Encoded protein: CASSFGQGAINEQFF.

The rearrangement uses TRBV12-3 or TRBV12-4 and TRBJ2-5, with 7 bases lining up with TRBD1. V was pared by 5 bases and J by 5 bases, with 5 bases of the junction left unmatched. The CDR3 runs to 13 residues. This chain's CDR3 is CASSLRTGETQYF. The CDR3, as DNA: TGTGCCAGCAGTCTACGGACAGGCGAGACCCAGTACTTC.

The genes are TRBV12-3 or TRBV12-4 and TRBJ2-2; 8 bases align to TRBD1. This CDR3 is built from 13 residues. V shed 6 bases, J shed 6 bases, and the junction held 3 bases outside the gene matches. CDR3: CASRGTGAGELFF. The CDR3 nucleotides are TGTGCCAGCAGGGGGACAGGTGCCGGGGAGCTGTTTTTT.

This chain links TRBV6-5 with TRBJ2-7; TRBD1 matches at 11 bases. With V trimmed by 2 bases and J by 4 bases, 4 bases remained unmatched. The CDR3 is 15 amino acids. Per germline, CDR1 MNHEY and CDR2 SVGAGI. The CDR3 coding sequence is TGTGCCAGCAGTTACCGGCGGGACAGGGGGTACGAGCAGTACTTC. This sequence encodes CASSYRRDRGYEQYF.